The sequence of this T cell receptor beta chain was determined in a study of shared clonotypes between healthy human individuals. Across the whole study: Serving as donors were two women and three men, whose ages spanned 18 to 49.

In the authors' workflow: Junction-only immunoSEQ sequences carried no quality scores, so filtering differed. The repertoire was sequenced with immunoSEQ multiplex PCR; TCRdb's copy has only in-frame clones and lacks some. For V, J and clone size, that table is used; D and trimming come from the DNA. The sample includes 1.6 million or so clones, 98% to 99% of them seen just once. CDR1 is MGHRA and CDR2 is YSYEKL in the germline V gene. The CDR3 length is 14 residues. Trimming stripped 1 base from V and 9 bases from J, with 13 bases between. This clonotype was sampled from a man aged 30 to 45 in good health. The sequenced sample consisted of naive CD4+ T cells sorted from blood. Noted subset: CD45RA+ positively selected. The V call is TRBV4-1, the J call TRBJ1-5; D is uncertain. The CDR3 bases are TGCGCCAGCAGCCAAGGTGACGGGTTTGGGCCCCAGCATTTT. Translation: CASSQGDGFGPQHF.